This TCR beta chain was documented in a study of T-cell reconstitution after alpha-beta-depleted transplantation in children. Unique molecular identifiers were built into the TCRbeta library. TCRdb independently ran MiXCR on the PCR reads; one entry per CDR3 protein. The table has 450,000 to 600,000 distinct CDR3 sequences, roughly 13% seen once. Between the trimmed V and J ends, which lost 4 bases and 6 bases, there was a span of 12 bases. CDR1 and CDR2 (germline): LGHNA, YSLEER. The CDR3 is 14 amino acids. This chain links TRBV4-3 with TRBJ2-2, with D possibly being TRBD1 or TRBD2 (5 bases each). This TCR was sampled from a male patient younger than 18 who had a stem cell transplant for acute myeloid leukemia, so the T cells may come from the graft donor. The material was PBMCs, mostly from graft donor cells, obtained 360 days after TCRalphabeta/CD19-depleted stem cell transplant. Written as DNA, the CDR3 is TGCGCCAGCAGCCCCCCGGGACGGGCCGGGGAGCTGTTTTTT. Encoded protein: CASSPPGRAGELFF.